These T cell receptor beta chains were read from a single sample in a study of OX40 agonist ivuxolimab in advanced cancers. The method was immunoSEQ multiplex PCR; TCRdb's version includes in-frame clones alone and lacks a portion of them. The table has about 52,000 clones, around 85% seen once. The specimen comprised CD4+ or CD8+ T cells sorted from blood, sampled in a trial of the OX40 agonist ivuxolimab. These receptors all come from an adult with an advanced solid tumor such as melanoma, head and neck, liver or kidney cancer. The CDR3 runs from the conserved cysteine through the conserved F or W. Fields, in order: V gene, J gene, clone size, D gene, CDR3 length, CDR3 DNA, CDR3 protein. A D gene is named only where the DNA matches it firmly. For some rows the clone size is stated as once, few or many, or as a class when expanded; others skip it.

v_gene: TRBV9
j_gene: TRBJ2-3
abundance: .
d_gene: TRBD2
len: 16
CDR3nt: TGTGCCAGCAGTAGCTTGGCACTAGCGGGCACAGATACGCAGTATTTT
CDR3aa: CASSSLALAGTDTQYF

v_gene: TRBV27
j_gene: TRBJ2-1
abundance: .
d_gene: .
len: 14
CDR3nt: TGTGCCAGCAGTTTAGGGGGCTCCTACAATGAGCAGTTCTTC
CDR3aa: CASSLGGSYNEQFF

v_gene: TRBV4-1
j_gene: TRBJ2-7
abundance: .
d_gene: .
len: 14
CDR3nt: TGCGCCAGCAGCCAAGGCACAGGGAACTACGAGCAGTACTTC
CDR3aa: CASSQGTGNYEQYF

v_gene: TRBV27
j_gene: TRBJ1-2
abundance: .
d_gene: .
len: 16
CDR3nt: TGTGCCAGCAGTCCACTTCCTTTGGAGGGGCCCTATGGCTACACCTTC
CDR3aa: CASSPLPLEGPYGYTF

v_gene: TRBV5-4
j_gene: TRBJ2-5
abundance: once
d_gene: TRBD2
len: 12
CDR3nt: TGTGCCGCCCGGGGGGACCAAGAGACCCAGTACTTC
CDR3aa: CAARGDQETQYF

v_gene: TRBV6-4
j_gene: TRBJ2-3
abundance: .
d_gene: .
len: 13
CDR3nt: TGTGCCAGCAGTCCAGAACCACAAGATACGCAGTATTTT
CDR3aa: CASSPEPQDTQYF

v_gene: TRBV30
j_gene: TRBJ2-1
abundance: .
d_gene: TRBD2
len: 15
CDR3nt: TGTGCCTGGAGTGCTACTACCCGGGGGGGGTTAGGGCAGTTCTTC
CDR3aa: CAWSATTRGGLGQFF

v_gene: TRBV2
j_gene: TRBJ2-1
abundance: .
d_gene: TRBD2
len: 15
CDR3nt: TGTGCCAGCAGTGAAAGCGGGAGCTCCTACAATGAGCAGTTCTTC
CDR3aa: CASSESGSSYNEQFF

v_gene: TRBV19
j_gene: TRBJ2-5
abundance: .
d_gene: .
len: 15
CDR3nt: TGTGCCAGTAGTATAGTAGGGGCCCGGCAAGAGACCCAGTACTTC
CDR3aa: CASSIVGARQETQYF

v_gene: TRBV6-4
j_gene: TRBJ2-2
abundance: medium-sized
d_gene: TRBD2
len: 17
CDR3nt: TGTGCCAGCACTTGGCCGGAGCGGGGGGCTAACACCGGGGAGCTGTTTTTT
CDR3aa: CASTWPERGANTGELFF

v_gene: TRBV6-6
j_gene: TRBJ2-1
abundance: .
d_gene: TRBD2
len: 16
CDR3nt: TGTGCCAGCAGCTCACAGACTAGCGGGGGGGCCAATGAGCAGTTCTTC
CDR3aa: CASSSQTSGGANEQFF

v_gene: TRBV29-1
j_gene: TRBJ2-7
abundance: .
d_gene: .
len: 10
CDR3nt: TGCAGCGTTGTGAACTACGAGCAGTACTTC
CDR3aa: CSVVNYEQYF

v_gene: TRBV7-9
j_gene: TRBJ1-3
abundance: .
d_gene: .
len: 15
CDR3nt: TGTGCCAGCAGCTCCCCGGGGGGGGCCGGAAACACCATATATTTT
CDR3aa: CASSSPGGAGNTIYF

v_gene: TRBV19
j_gene: TRBJ2-1
abundance: .
d_gene: TRBD1
len: 18
CDR3nt: TGTGCCAGCGCCCCTCTCTTAACCGGGACAGGGGGCTTGGATGAGCAGTTCTTC
CDR3aa: CASAPLLTGTGGLDEQFF

v_gene: TRBV14
j_gene: TRBJ2-7
abundance: .
d_gene: TRBD1
len: 12
CDR3nt: TGTGCCAGCAGCGCACAGGGGACCGAGCAGTACTTC
CDR3aa: CASSAQGTEQYF

v_gene: TRBV29-1
j_gene: TRBJ1-5
abundance: few
d_gene: .
len: 14
CDR3nt: TGCAGCGTTGAAGGTACAGGAGGCAATCAGCCCCAGCATTTT
CDR3aa: CSVEGTGGNQPQHF

v_gene: TRBV11-2
j_gene: TRBJ2-1
abundance: .
d_gene: TRBD1
len: 16
CDR3nt: TGTGCCAGCAGCTTGGGACAGGGGGCCTCCTACAATGAGCAGTTCTTC
CDR3aa: CASSLGQGASYNEQFF

v_gene: TRBV6-5
j_gene: TRBJ1-1
abundance: few
d_gene: .
len: 11
CDR3nt: TGTGCCAGCAGTTATGGACCTGAAGCTTTCTTT
CDR3aa: CASSYGPEAFF

v_gene: TRBV29-1
j_gene: TRBJ2-2
abundance: .
d_gene: .
len: 14
CDR3nt: TGCAGCGTTGAGGAGAAGGCGAACACCGGGGAGTTGTTTTTT
CDR3aa: CSVEEKANTGELFF

v_gene: TRBV18
j_gene: TRBJ2-7
abundance: .
d_gene: .
len: 14
CDR3nt: TGTGCCAGCTCTTTCCCCGGAGGTTTGTACGAGCAGTACTTC
CDR3aa: CASSFPGGLYEQYF

v_gene: TRBV19
j_gene: TRBJ1-1
abundance: .
d_gene: .
len: 12
CDR3nt: TGTGCCAGCAGCAGGGGGAACACTGAAGCTTTCTTT
CDR3aa: CASSRGNTEAFF

v_gene: TRBV19
j_gene: TRBJ2-1
abundance: .
d_gene: .
len: 15
CDR3nt: TGTGCCAGTAGTATACCAGGGCAACTGAACAATGAGCAGTTCTTC
CDR3aa: CASSIPGQLNNEQFF

v_gene: TRBV4-2
j_gene: TRBJ1-2
abundance: .
d_gene: .
len: 13
CDR3nt: TGTGCCAGCAGCCCGCGGGTGAACTATGGCTACACCTTC
CDR3aa: CASSPRVNYGYTF

v_gene: TRBV7-3
j_gene: TRBJ1-2
abundance: few
d_gene: .
len: 13
CDR3nt: TGTGCCAGCAGCTTAACAGGGGTCGATGGCTACACCTTC
CDR3aa: CASSLTGVDGYTF

v_gene: TRBV18
j_gene: TRBJ2-5
abundance: once
d_gene: .
len: 14
CDR3nt: TGTGCCAGCTCACCACCTCAGGGTAGGGAGACCCAGTACTTC
CDR3aa: CASSPPQGRETQYF

v_gene: TRBV7-3
j_gene: TRBJ1-1
abundance: .
d_gene: TRBD1
len: 16
CDR3nt: TGTGCCAGCAGCTTTGGACAGGGGGCGAGGAACACTGAAGCTTTCTTT
CDR3aa: CASSFGQGARNTEAFF

v_gene: TRBV9
j_gene: TRBJ1-2
abundance: .
d_gene: TRBD1
len: 16
CDR3nt: TGTGCCAGCAGGTCCCCGACAGGGGGCTTCTTTGGGGGCTACACCTTC
CDR3aa: CASRSPTGGFFGGYTF

v_gene: TRBV18
j_gene: TRBJ2-1
abundance: .
d_gene: .
len: 16
CDR3nt: TGTGCCAGCTCCCCTCCAATACGAGCAGGGTCCGATGAGCAGTTCTTC
CDR3aa: CASSPPIRAGSDEQFF

v_gene: TRBV7-3
j_gene: TRBJ2-1
abundance: .
d_gene: TRBD2
len: 15
CDR3nt: TGTGCCAGCAGCTTAAGCGGGGGTGACTACAATGAGCAGTTCTTC
CDR3aa: CASSLSGGDYNEQFF

v_gene: TRBV30
j_gene: TRBJ2-5
abundance: .
d_gene: .
len: 13
CDR3nt: TGTGCCTGGAGTGTAATGGGCCAAGAGACCCAGTACTTC
CDR3aa: CAWSVMGQETQYF

v_gene: TRBV21-1
j_gene: TRBJ2-5
abundance: .
d_gene: .
len: 15
CDR3nt: TGTGCCAGCAGCACGGACAGGGGGGAAGAAGAGACCCAGTACTTC
CDR3aa: CASSTDRGEEETQYF

v_gene: TRBV7-9
j_gene: TRBJ1-4
abundance: .
d_gene: TRBD1
len: 14
CDR3nt: TGTGCCAGCAGCAGGACAGGGGGTAATGAAAAACTGTTTTTT
CDR3aa: CASSRTGGNEKLFF

v_gene: TRBV4-1
j_gene: TRBJ2-1
abundance: .
d_gene: .
len: 15
CDR3nt: TGCGCCAGCAGCCAAGATGGCGGGGGCGGCGATGAGCAGTTCTTC
CDR3aa: CASSQDGGGGDEQFF